Below, 30 T cell receptor beta chains from the same sample are listed, as sequenced in a study of technical replicates of blood from a handful of donors. TCRdb's copy holds only in-frame clones and misses some; the assay was immunoSEQ multiplex PCR. The table has some 77,000 clones, 86% seen once; the top ten hold roughly 4.4%. Sequencing used PBMCs. These receptor sequences come from a human donor in good health. Some clones in this sample may be carry-over from other donors' samples.

The chain combines TRBV19 with TRBJ2-7; 8 positions match TRBD1. The CDR3 covers 15 residues. Trimming took 5 bases from V and 3 from J; bases not matched to a gene: 9. CDR1 is LNHDA and CDR2 is SQIVND in the germline V gene (reference sequence). CDR3 sequence: CASSPRQGPLYEQYF. For the CDR3, the DNA is TGTGCCAGTAGTCCCAGACAGGGGCCCCTCTACGAGCAGTACTTC.

The V call is TRBV7-2, the J call TRBJ2-7; no clear D gene. This CDR3 contains 13 residues. Trimming left V 5 bases short and J 3 bases short, with 11 bases between. CDR1 is SGHTA and CDR2 is FQGNSA in the germline V gene. The chain's CDR3 is CASSRVKDYEQYF. The CDR3 bases are TGTGCCAGCAGCCGGGTAAAAGACTACGAGCAGTACTTC.

This clone is a singleton in its sample. V gene TRBV6-1 combines with J gene TRBJ2-6; a possible D gene is TRBD1 (5 bases). CDR1 is MNHNS and CDR2 is SASEGT in the germline V gene. The CDR3 is 14 residues long. V was pared by 6 bases and J by 3 bases, with 9 bases between. In DNA, the CDR3 is TGTGCCAGCAGGCCAGGGTATGGGGCCAACGTCCTGACTTTC. Translating gives CASRPGYGANVLTF.

J is TRBJ2-7 and V is TRBV9; 10 positions match TRBD1. Germline V CDR1 and CDR2: SGDLS, YYNGEE. The J segment lost 4 bases and the V segment lost 1 base, leaving 2 bases of the junction unmatched. The CDR3 is 14 amino acids. In DNA, the CDR3 is TGTGCCAGCAGCGTATCGGGACAGGGGTACGAGCAGTACTTC. Its translation: CASSVSGQGYEQYF.

This chain joins TRBV7-9 and TRBJ2-5; 10 bases fit TRBD2. Germline CDR1 SEHNR, CDR2 FQNEAQ (reference sequence). The junction had 7 bases not matched to a gene; V was cut back by 2 bases and J by 7 bases. This CDR3 is built from 15 residues. This chain's CDR3 is CASSLRSGGAGTQYF. The CDR3 nucleotides are TGTGCCAGCAGCTTAAGGAGCGGGGGGGCAGGGACCCAGTACTTC.

Turning to this clone: Other DNA variants within this sample encode the same CDR3. The V call is TRBV6-5, the J call TRBJ2-7; 16 bases map to TRBD2. V gave up 5 bases and J gave up 7 bases; unmatched junction bases: 5. CDR3 size: 15 residues. Germline V lookup: CDR1 MNHEY, CDR2 SVGAGI. CDR3 loop: CASSPSGLAGGEQYF. As DNA, the CDR3 is TGTGCCAGCAGTCCCTCGGGACTAGCGGGAGGGGAGCAGTACTTC.

For this clone: This specimen includes other DNA sequences encoding the same CDR3. The genes are TRBV7-2 and TRBJ1-4; 10 bases fit TRBD1. J was trimmed by 5 bases and V by 6 bases; bases with no gene match: 3. The CDR3 consists of 14 residues. Germline CDR1 and CDR2: SGHTA and FQGNSA. CDR3 sequence: CASSLGQGNEKLFF. In DNA, the CDR3 is TGTGCCAGCAGTCTGGGACAGGGGAATGAAAAACTGTTTTTT.

The gene calls are TRBV7-3 and TRBJ1-1; D is unclear. The CDR3 consists of 13 residues. Germline V gene lookup returns CDR1 SGHTA and CDR2 FQGTGA. Trimming removed 2 bases at V and 2 bases at J, with 6 bases between. The CDR3 coding sequence is TGTGCCAGCAGCTTAGGCAGTAACACTGAAGCTTTCTTT. Amino acids: CASSLGSNTEAFF. The complete variable domain, with remaining parts taken from reference TRBV7-3 and TRBJ1-1, reads GAGVSQTPSNKVTEKGKYVELRCDPISGHTALYWYRQSLGQGPEFLIYFQGTGAADDSGLPNDRFFAVRPEGSVSTLKIQRTERGDSAVYLCASSLGSNTEAFFGQGTRLTVV.

The CDR3 protein is CASSLGSAGLTDTQYF. The DNA for the CDR3 is TGTGCCAGCAGCTTAGGGTCAGCGGGTCTAACAGATACGCAGTATTTT. The chain is built from TRBV11-2 and TRBJ2-3, with D possibly TRBD2 on 6 matching bases. Germline assignment: CDR1 SGHAT and CDR2 FQNNGV. CDR3 length: 16 residues. V was pared by 1 base and J by 3 bases, with 14 bases between.

The genes are TRBV30 and TRBJ1-4; tentatively, D is TRBD1 (6 bases). The length of the CDR3 is 12 residues. Germline V gene sequence: CDR1 GTSNPN, CDR2 SVGIG (reference sequence). V lost 3 bases and J lost 8, with 10 bases in between. CDR3 loop: CAWSSRGEKLFF. Written as DNA, the CDR3 is TGTGCCTGGAGCAGCAGGGGAGAAAAACTGTTTTTT. Looking up the rest from reference TRBV30 and TRBJ1-4 gives the full variable domain: SQTIHQWPATLVQPVGSPLSLECTVEGTSNPNLYWYRQAAGRGLQLLFYSVGIGQISSEVPQNLSASRPQDRQFILSSKKLLLSDSGFYLCAWSSRGEKLFFGSGTQLSVL.

The CDR3 DNA follows: TGTGCCAGCACCCCCCTGGGGGGGAAGGAAAAACTGTTTTTT. It translates to CASTPLGGKEKLFF. The chain combines TRBV2 with TRBJ1-4; tentative D call: TRBD1 (5 bases). Deletions cut 7 bases from V and 8 bases from J, with 17 bases between. Germline assignment: CDR1 SNHLY and CDR2 FYNNEI. The CDR3 has 14 residues.

This chain connects TRBV5-6 to TRBJ2-6, with D hard to call. This CDR3 spans 16 amino acids. Germline CDR1 SGHDT, CDR2 YYEEEE. V was clipped by 4 bases and J by 0 bases, with 11 bases between them. Here the CDR3 DNA reads TGTGCCAGCAGCCGACAAGTCCTCTCTGGGGCCAACGTCCTGACTTTC. This gives the protein CASSRQVLSGANVLTF.

The chain employs TRBV19 and TRBJ2-7; 9 bases agree with TRBD1. After removal of 6 bases from V and 2 bases from J, the junction contained 11 bases not matched to a gene. The germline V gene encodes CDR1 LNHDA and CDR2 SQIVND (reference sequence). The CDR3 consists of 16 residues. CDR3 bases: TGTGCCAGTAGACGCCGATGGGGACAGGGCGCCTACGAGCAGTACTTC. Translating it yields CASRRRWGQGAYEQYF.

This rearrangement joins TRBV4-3 to TRBJ2-1; TRBD2 aligns across 7 bases. CDR3 size: 16 residues. Germline V gene data show CDR1 as LGHNA and CDR2 as YSLEER. Unmatched junction bases numbered 5, after V lost 1 base and J lost 2 bases. The CDR3 DNA reads TGCGCCAGCAGCCAAGGGGCTAGCGGAGCCTACAATGAGCAGTTCTTC. Its translation is CASSQGASGAYNEQFF.

The V and J genes are TRBV9 and TRBJ2-3, with D hard to call. CDR1 is SGDLS and CDR2 is YYNGEE in the germline V gene. The CDR3 is made up of 14 amino acids. V lost 0 bases and J 0 bases, leaving 5 bases between the germline ends. The CDR3 coding sequence is TGTGCCAGCAGCGTAGCCGGTAGCACAGATACGCAGTATTTT. Its protein product is CASSVAGSTDTQYF.

This rearrangement joins TRBV7-9 to TRBJ2-3; D is unclear. Looked up from germline, CDR1 is SEHNR and CDR2 is FQNEAQ (reference sequence). V lost 5 bases to trimming and J lost 2 bases, with 5 bases between them. The CDR3 runs to 12 residues. Written as DNA, the CDR3 is TGTGCCAGCAGCCCAGTCACAGATACGCAGTATTTT. Its translation is CASSPVTDTQYF.

The rearrangement uses TRBV4-3 and TRBJ1-2; 10 bases are shared with TRBD1. Germline V CDR1 and CDR2: LGHNA, YSLEER. There are 16 residues in the CDR3. The junction had 6 bases not matched to a gene; V was cut back by 0 bases and J by 5 bases. CDR3 DNA: TGCGCCAGCAGCCAAGATCCGACAGGGGGCGTGTATGGCTACACCTTC. It specifies CASSQDPTGGVYGYTF.

The chain links TRBV2 to TRBJ2-2; 7 bases agree with TRBD1. The ends lost 2 bases at V and 3 bases at J; junction bases unmatched: 6. This CDR3 has 16 residues. The germline gives CDR1 SNHLY, CDR2 FYNNEI. As DNA, the CDR3 is TGTGCCAGCAGTGAAACTAGGGACAGCTACACCGGGGAGCTGTTTTTT. Translated, it gives CASSETRDSYTGELFF.

The chain employs TRBV7-2 and TRBJ2-7; 7 bases map to TRBD1. The CDR3 totals 15 residues. J lost 2 bases, V lost 1 base, and 5 bases had no gene match. Germline V CDR1 and CDR2: SGHTA, FQGNSA. The CDR3 DNA reads as TGTGCCAGCAGCTTAGGGACAGGAGATACCTACGAGCAGTACTTC. Translation: CASSLGTGDTYEQYF.

This clone has only one observation. In nucleotides, the CDR3 is TGTGCCAGCGGCTCCTGGTCCACATGGAATGAGCAGTTCTTC. Translating gives CASGSWSTWNEQFF. The genes are TRBV27 and TRBJ2-1; no clear D gene. Trimming removed 8 bases from V and 7 bases from J, with 18 bases in between. This CDR3 is built from 14 residues. CDR1 is MNHEY, CDR2 SMNVEV, per germline (reference sequence).

This sequence joins TRBV6-5 and TRBJ2-2; D call uncertain. The germline gives CDR1 MNHEY, CDR2 SVGAGI. V lost 0 bases to trimming and J lost 10 bases, with 9 bases between them. The CDR3 totals 13 residues. This chain's CDR3 is CASSYSSHQELFF. CDR3 sequence (DNA): TGTGCCAGCAGTTACTCGAGTCACCAGGAGCTGTTTTTT.

This chain links TRBV7-2 with TRBJ1-5; unclear D gene. This CDR3 spans 15 amino acids. Germline CDR1 is SGHTA and CDR2 is FQGNSA. The V end was cut by 1 base, the J end by 5 bases, with 12 bases between. Written as DNA, the CDR3 is TGTGCCAGCAGCTTAGACGGGGAACCATATCAGCCCCAGCATTTT. Amino acid sequence: CASSLDGEPYQPQHF.

The V and J genes are TRBV5-6 and TRBJ2-5; 9 nucleotides align to TRBD1. This CDR3 has 14 residues. V lost 3 bases, J lost 1 base, and 1 base stayed unmatched. Germline V gives CDR1 SGHDT, CDR2 YYEEEE. The CDR3 bases are TGTGCCAGCAGCTCGGGACAGGGCCAAGAGACCCAGTACTTC. Amino acids: CASSSGQGQETQYF.

The chain couples TRBV6-5 to TRBJ1-1, with D perhaps matching TRBD1 (5 bases). The V and J ends lost 6 bases and 5 bases respectively, with 7 bases between them. The CDR3 totals 11 residues. Germline CDR1 is MNHEY and CDR2 is SVGAGI. CDR3 bases: TGTGCCAGCAGGAAGGGGACTGAAGCTTTCTTT. This translates into CASRKGTEAFF.

V gene TRBV5-1 combines with J gene TRBJ1-6, with D possibly TRBD1 on 6 matching bases. CDR1 and CDR2 (germline): SGHRS, YFSETQ. Trimming took 4 bases from V and 0 from J, leaving 14 bases between them. This CDR3 is 17 amino acids long. The CDR3 protein is CASSQGPPSSYNSPLHF. The CDR3 DNA reads as TGCGCCAGCAGCCAGGGGCCACCGAGCTCCTATAATTCACCCCTCCACTTT.

This chain uses TRBV5-6 with TRBJ2-2, with D possibly being TRBD1 (5 bases). The CDR3 totals 15 residues. Trimming removed 0 bases at V and 2 bases at J, with 8 bases between. The germline gives CDR1 SGHDT, CDR2 YYEEEE. The CDR3 region has the DNA TGTGCCAGCAGCTTGGGACAGATTAACACCGGGGAGCTGTTTTTT. This codes for CASSLGQINTGELFF.

This clone was seen once. V gene TRBV7-6 combines with J gene TRBJ1-4; 9 bases align to TRBD1. This CDR3 comprises 14 residues. The ends lost 6 bases at V and 8 bases at J; junction bases unmatched: 7. The germline gives CDR1 SGHVS, CDR2 FNYEAQ. The CDR3 region has the DNA TGTGCCAGCAGAAAACAGGGGGCAGGGGAAAAACTGTTTTTT. Translating it yields CASRKQGAGEKLFF.

The chain's CDR3 is CASSGQRVGADTQYF. CDR3 nucleotides: TGTGCCAGCAGTGGCCAGCGGGTGGGAGCAGATACGCAGTATTTT. This rearrangement joins TRBV2 to TRBJ2-3; weak D call: TRBD2 (6 bases). CDR3 size: 15 residues. Germline CDR1 and CDR2: SNHLY and FYNNEI. V shed 4 bases and J shed 4 bases, with 15 bases lying between them.

This chain links TRBV9 with TRBJ2-1; D gene ambiguous. With 0 bases removed from V and 6 bases from J, the gap between germline ends came to 7 bases. Germline values: CDR1 SGDLS, CDR2 YYNGEE. The CDR3 is made up of 13 amino acids. As DNA, the CDR3 is TGTGCCAGCAGCGTAGGAAGCTTCAATGAGCAGTTCTTC. Translated, it gives CASSVGSFNEQFF.

The chain employs TRBV4-2 and TRBJ2-7; the match to TRBD2 covers 8 bases. Trimming cost V 0 bases and J 9 bases; bases outside gene matches: 13. This CDR3 has 16 amino acids. Germline CDR1 LGHNA, CDR2 YNFKEQ. In nucleotides, the CDR3 is TGTGCCAGCAGCCAAGAAGGCGCGCCTAGCGGGCAGGGGCAGTACTTC. Translating it yields CASSQEGAPSGQGQYF.